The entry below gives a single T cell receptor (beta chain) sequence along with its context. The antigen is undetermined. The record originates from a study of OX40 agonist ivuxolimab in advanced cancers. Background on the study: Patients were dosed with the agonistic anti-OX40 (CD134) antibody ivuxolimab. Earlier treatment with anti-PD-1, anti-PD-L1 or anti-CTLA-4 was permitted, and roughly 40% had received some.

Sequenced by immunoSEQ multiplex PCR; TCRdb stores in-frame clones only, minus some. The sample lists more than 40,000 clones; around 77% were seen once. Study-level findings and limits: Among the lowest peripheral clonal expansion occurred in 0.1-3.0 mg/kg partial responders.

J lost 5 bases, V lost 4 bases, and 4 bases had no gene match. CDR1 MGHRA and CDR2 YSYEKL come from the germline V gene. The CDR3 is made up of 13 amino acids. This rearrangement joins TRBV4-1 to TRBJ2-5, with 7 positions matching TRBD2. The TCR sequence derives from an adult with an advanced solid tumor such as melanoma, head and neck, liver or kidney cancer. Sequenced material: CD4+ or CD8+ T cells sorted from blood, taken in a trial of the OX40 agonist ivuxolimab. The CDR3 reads CASSPRGLETQYF. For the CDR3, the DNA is TGCGCCAGCAGCCCGCGGGGGTTGGAGACCCAGTACTTC.